The 25 T cell receptor beta chains presented below share a single source sample, sequenced in a study of cytomegalovirus exposure and HLA in healthy donors. Clones were read by immunoSEQ multiplex PCR, and TCRdb kept only the in-frame ones, dropping some. Among 150,000 to 200,000 clones, over 85% were seen once, and the ten largest hold 4% to 4.5%. Sequences were obtained from PBMCs. The receptor set was obtained from a man aged 18 to 30 in good health and CMV-seropositive.

This chain connects TRBV6-1 to TRBJ1-3; 8 nucleotides agree with TRBD1. The germline gives CDR1 MNHNS, CDR2 SASEGT. The length of the CDR3 is 17 residues. V shed 2 bases, J shed 0 bases, and the junction held 6 bases outside the gene matches. The CDR3, as DNA: TGTGCCAGCAGTGAACTACTGGGGACAGGCTCTGGAAACACCATATATTTT. Protein: CASSELLGTGSGNTIYF.

This chain connects TRBV6-5 to TRBJ1-1; D perhaps matches TRBD1 (5 bases). Trimming pared 5 bases from V and 7 bases from J, leaving 20 bases between. From germline, CDR1 is MNHEY and CDR2 SVGAGI. The CDR3 sequence is 15 residues long. The CDR3 reads CASSPRYRGVDEAFF. CDR3 coding DNA: TGTGCCAGCAGTCCTAGATACCGGGGGGTGGATGAAGCTTTCTTT.

The chain carries TRBV5-1 and TRBJ2-1; TRBD2 matches 11 bases. Germline V gene data show CDR1 as SGHRS and CDR2 as YFSETQ. V lost 3 bases to trimming and J lost 5 bases; unmatched junction nucleotides: 10. This CDR3 is built from 17 residues. CDR3 in amino acids: CASSSALGLAADNEQFF. The CDR3 DNA reads as TGCGCCAGCAGCTCGGCCCTGGGACTAGCGGCCGACAATGAGCAGTTCTTC. The full variable domain, in which reference TRBV5-1 and TRBJ2-1 provide the parts outside the CDR3, is KAGVTQTPRYLIKTRGQQVTLSCSPISGHRSVSWYQQTPGQGLQFLFEYFSETQRNKGNFPGRFSGRQFSNSRSEMNVSTLELGDSALYLCASSSALGLAADNEQFFGPGTRLTVL.

The chain combines TRBV7-9 with TRBJ1-1; 7 positions match TRBD1. With 5 bases clipped from V and 8 bases from J, the junction kept 5 bases outside the gene matches. This CDR3 is 12 amino acids long. Germline lookup yields CDR1 SEHNR and CDR2 FQNEAQ (reference sequence). The CDR3 DNA reads as TGTGCCAGCAGCCCTGGGACAGCCGAAGCTTTCTTT. Protein sequence: CASSPGTAEAFF.

The genes are TRBV2 and TRBJ1-2; TRBD1 matches at 7 bases. Per germline, CDR1 SNHLY and CDR2 FYNNEI. This CDR3 is built from 13 residues. V lost 5 bases to trimming and J lost 8 bases; unmatched junction nucleotides: 8. The CDR3 sequence: CASSTTGLTGYTF. As DNA, the CDR3 is TGTGCCAGCAGTACGACAGGGCTCACAGGCTACACCTTC. The full variable domain, rest sourced from reference TRBV2 and TRBJ1-2, is EPEVTQTPSHQVTQMGQEVILRCVPISNHLYFYWYRQILGQKVEFLVSFYNNEISEKSEIFDDQFSVERPDGSNFTLKIRSTKLEDSAMYFCASSTTGLTGYTFGSGTRLTVV.

The chain employs TRBV19 and TRBJ2-5; TRBD2 agrees at 10 bases. The CDR3 length is 17 residues. V shed 3 bases and J 5 bases; nucleotides not matched to a gene: 12. The germline CDR1 and CDR2 sequences are LNHDA and SQIVND (reference sequence). The CDR3 is CASSMVASGSWLETQYF. Here the CDR3 DNA reads TGTGCCAGTAGTATGGTGGCTAGCGGGAGCTGGTTGGAGACCCAGTACTTC.

This clone was seen just once. The chain recombines TRBV11-1 with TRBJ1-4; weak D call: TRBD1 (5 bases). The V gene's germline CDR1 is SGHAT and CDR2 FQDESV (reference sequence). The V end was cut by 5 bases, the J end by 4 bases, with 11 bases between. CDR3 length: 14 amino acids. CDR3: CASSLSGHNEKLFF. CDR3 sequence (DNA): TGTGCCAGCAGCCTTTCAGGACATAATGAAAAACTGTTTTTT.

This chain links TRBV28 with TRBJ2-5; TRBD1 aligns across 7 bases. V shed 1 base, J shed 1 base, and the junction held 15 bases outside the gene matches. Per the germline V gene, CDR1 is MDHEN and CDR2 is SYDVKM. The CDR3 covers 19 residues. The CDR3 DNA reads TGTGCCAGCAGTTTATTAGAAGGGGGCGCCGTCCCACGCCAAGAGACCCAGTACTTC. Translation gives CASSLLEGGAVPRQETQYF.

V is TRBV27 and J is TRBJ2-5; 8 nucleotides line up with TRBD2. This CDR3 comprises 15 residues. Germline-derived CDR1 and CDR2 are MNHEY and SMNVEV (reference sequence). Trimming at V came to 5 bases and at J to 4 bases, leaving 9 bases not matched to a gene. In DNA form, the CDR3 reads TGTGCCAGCAGTCCCGGGGTAGCGGGGATAGAGACCCAGTACTTC. Protein sequence: CASSPGVAGIETQYF.

The chain couples TRBV28 to TRBJ1-1; no clear D gene. V lost 8 bases to trimming and J lost 6 bases, with 19 bases between them. The germline V gene encodes CDR1 MDHEN and CDR2 SYDVKM. This CDR3 region has 14 residues. The DNA of the CDR3 is TGTGCCAGCGAGAGTGAACATCGGGAAGCTGAAGCTTTCTTT. Its translation is CASESEHREAEAFF.

The chain joins TRBV5-4 to TRBJ2-7; TRBD1 agrees at 7 bases. V was clipped by 3 bases and J by 4 bases; unmatched bases: 10. The germline CDR1 and CDR2 sequences are SGHNT and YYREEE (reference sequence). The CDR3 is made up of 15 amino acids. CDR3 sequence (DNA): TGTGCCAGCAGCTCCCAGACAGGGTCTATTTACGAGCAGTACTTC. Translation gives CASSSQTGSIYEQYF.

In its sample, this clone was seen a few times. The gene calls are TRBV7-6 and TRBJ2-7, with unresolved D. V dropped 3 bases and J dropped 6 bases, with 9 bases sitting between them. Germline CDR1 reads SGHVS; CDR2 reads FNYEAQ. The CDR3 is 12 residues long. This CDR3 reads CASSFRVGEQYF. For the CDR3, the DNA is TGTGCCAGCAGCTTTCGAGTCGGCGAGCAGTACTTC.

The chain carries TRBV5-1 and TRBJ1-1; TRBD1 agrees at 8 bases. Germline loops: CDR1 SGHRS, CDR2 YFSETQ. This CDR3 has 14 residues. V trimming: 4 bases; J trimming: 3 bases; junction bases outside the gene matches: 5. CDR3 sequence (DNA): TGCGCCAGCAGCACGAACAGGGGGGACACTGAAGCTTTCTTT. Translated, it gives CASSTNRGDTEAFF. Filled out from reference TRBV5-1 and TRBJ1-1, the complete variable domain reads KAGVTQTPRYLIKTRGQQVTLSCSPISGHRSVSWYQQTPGQGLQFLFEYFSETQRNKGNFPGRFSGRQFSNSRSEMNVSTLELGDSALYLCASSTNRGDTEAFFGQGTRLTVV.

The chain recombines TRBV5-1 with TRBJ2-2; D unclear. The CDR3 is 12 residues long. Trimming took 4 bases from V and 4 from J, leaving 5 bases between them. Germline CDR1 and CDR2: SGHRS and YFSETQ. The CDR3 nucleotides read TGCGCCAGCAGCCCCAGCACCGGGGAGCTGTTTTTT. Amino acids: CASSPSTGELFF.

The rearrangement links TRBV19 to TRBJ2-2, with 8 bases matching TRBD1. Trimming cost V 6 bases and J 6 bases; bases outside gene matches: 6. The CDR3 consists of 14 residues. CDR1 is LNHDA and CDR2 is SQIVND in the germline V gene (reference sequence). Written as DNA, the CDR3 is TGTGCCAGTAGCGCGGGACAGGAGCCCGGGGAGCTGTTTTTT. Translation gives CASSAGQEPGELFF.

The V call is TRBV2, the J call TRBJ1-1, with 8 bases identical to TRBD1. From germline, CDR1 is SNHLY and CDR2 FYNNEI. The CDR3 covers 14 residues. The J segment lost 4 bases and the V segment lost 6 bases, leaving 7 bases of the junction unmatched. CDR3 sequence (DNA): TGTGCCAGCAGGGACAGGGTGGTGGGCACTGAAGCTTTCTTT. This sequence encodes CASRDRVVGTEAFF.

This chain connects TRBV10-3 to TRBJ2-3; D call uncertain. The CDR3 length is 11 residues. V gave up 11 bases and J gave up 1 base, with 7 bases separating them. The germline V gene encodes CDR1 ENHRY and CDR2 SYGVKD. In nucleotides, the CDR3 is TGTGCCTCCGGAGGCACAGATACGCAGTATTTT. It is translated as CASGGTDTQYF.

This clone was observed once. The chain links TRBV2 to TRBJ2-7, with unresolved D. The CDR3 totals 12 residues. V was pared by 3 bases and J by 2 bases, with 5 bases between. Germline V gene lookup returns CDR1 SNHLY and CDR2 FYNNEI. This CDR3 reads CASSDPAYEQYF. CDR3 DNA: TGTGCCAGCAGTGACCCAGCCTACGAGCAGTACTTC. The whole variable domain, filled in from reference TRBV2 and TRBJ2-7, reads EPEVTQTPSHQVTQMGQEVILRCVPISNHLYFYWYRQILGQKVEFLVSFYNNEISEKSEIFDDQFSVERPDGSNFTLKIRSTKLEDSAMYFCASSDPAYEQYFGPGTRLTVT.

This chain joins TRBV2 and TRBJ1-2; unclear D gene. The CDR3 spans 12 residues. The V gene lost 8 bases and the J gene lost 2 bases, with 9 bases spanning the gap. Germline assignment: CDR1 SNHLY and CDR2 FYNNEI. CDR3: CASSTENYGYTF. The DNA for the CDR3 is TGTGCCAGCTCGACGGAGAACTATGGCTACACCTTC.

The chain combines TRBV5-1 with TRBJ2-7; possible D gene TRBD1, 6 bases. The CDR3 is 13 amino acids. Looked up from germline, CDR1 is SGHRS and CDR2 is YFSETQ. Between the trimmed V and J ends, which lost 3 bases and 4 bases, there was a span of 11 bases. The CDR3 sequence is CASSWGQGYEQYF. As DNA, the CDR3 is TGCGCCAGCAGCTGGGGGCAGGGTTACGAGCAGTACTTC.

The chain employs TRBV29-1 and TRBJ2-7, with a weak D call TRBD2 (5 bases). V lost 7 bases to trimming and J lost 0 bases, with 13 bases between them. Germline V gives CDR1 SQVTM, CDR2 ANQGSEA. The CDR3 is made up of 13 amino acids. CDR3 sequence: CSARTRSSYEQYF. CDR3 bases: TGCAGCGCTAGGACTCGAAGCTCCTACGAGCAGTACTTC.

The rearrangement uses TRBV5-6 and TRBJ2-3; 10 bases align to TRBD2. The junction had 0 bases not matched to a gene; V was cut back by 0 bases and J by 5 bases. Looked up from germline, CDR1 is SGHDT and CDR2 is YYEEEE. The CDR3 runs to 14 residues. CDR3 residues: CASSLASGRDTQYF. The CDR3 nucleotides read TGTGCCAGCAGCTTGGCTAGCGGGAGAGATACGCAGTATTTT.

V is TRBV5-8 and J is TRBJ2-7; tentative D call: TRBD2 (7 bases). This CDR3 contains 15 residues. CDR1 and CDR2 from the germline V gene are SGHTS and YDEGEE. Between the trimmed V and J ends, which lost 4 bases and 5 bases, there was a span of 19 bases. The CDR3 region has the DNA TGTGCCAGCAGCCCCAGGGGTGGGCGGGAGAACGAGCAGTACTTC. Its translation is CASSPRGGRENEQYF.

The gene calls are TRBV6-6 and TRBJ2-7; D call uncertain. CDR1 and CDR2 from the germline V gene are MNHNY and SVGAGI (reference sequence). With 5 bases removed from V and 6 bases from J, the gap between germline ends came to 11 bases. The CDR3 has 12 residues. This CDR3 is CASSKNMPEQYF. The CDR3 nucleotides are TGTGCCAGCAGTAAGAACATGCCCGAGCAGTACTTC.

V is TRBV4-1 and J is TRBJ2-5; 8 bases map to TRBD2. Germline values: CDR1 MGHRA, CDR2 YSYEKL. CDR3 length equals 17 residues. The J segment lost 1 base and the V segment lost 0 bases, leaving 7 bases of the junction unmatched. CDR3 residues: CASSQDRPSGLQETQYF. As DNA, the CDR3 is TGCGCCAGCAGCCAAGATCGGCCTAGCGGGCTCCAAGAGACCCAGTACTTC.